These T cell receptor beta chains were read from a single sample in a study of shared clonotypes between healthy human individuals. Sequencing used immunoSEQ multiplex PCR; TCRdb keeps in-frame clones, though not all of them. The sample has over 2 million clones, 90% to 95% seen once. Sequencing was performed on naive CD4+ T cells sorted from blood. The receptors here all came from a man aged 18 to 30 in good health. CDR3s include the opening cysteine and the closing phenylalanine or tryptophan. The D gene is left open where the match is weak. Clone size, where shown, is once, few, many, or a class for clones that have expanded.

>NA|NA|TRBJ1-6|TRBV14
TGTGCCAGCAGCCAAACTAGGCATTCACCCCTCCACTTT
CASSQTRHSPLHF
>NA|NA|TRBJ1-3|TRBV7-8
TGTGCCAGCAGCTTATACCAAGGAAACACCATATATTTT
CASSLYQGNTIYF
>TRBD1|NA|TRBJ1-2|TRBV27
TGTGCCAGCAGTTTATCGAGGTCCCGGACAGGGTCTGACTATGGCTACACCTTC
CASSLSRSRTGSDYGYTF
>NA|NA|TRBJ1-4|TRBV9
TGTGCCAGCAGCGTAGACAGCGCAACTAATGAAAAACTGTTTTTT
CASSVDSATNEKLFF
>TRBD1|once|TRBJ1-1|TRBV19
TGTGCCAGTAGTATAGGCGACAGGGGGATTAAGTCCGACACTGAAGCTTTCTTT
CASSIGDRGIKSDTEAFF
>NA|NA|TRBJ1-2|TRBV2
TGTGCCAGCTCGCGCCAGATGAAGTACACCTTC
CASSRQMKYTF
>NA|NA|TRBJ1-1|TRBV25-1
TGTGCCAGCAGTGGCTGGGGGACTGAAGCTTTCTTT
CASSGWGTEAFF
>TRBD2|NA|TRBJ2-1|TRBV10-3
TGTGCCATCAGCGAACTAGCGGGGGGGCCGTCTAATGAGCAGTTCTTC
CAISELAGGPSNEQFF
>TRBD2|NA|TRBJ2-7|TRBV11-2
TGTGCCAGCAGCGCAAGGCGGAGCGGGGGGTTTATATACGAGCAGTACTTC
CASSARRSGGFIYEQYF
>TRBD1|NA|TRBJ1-5|TRBV28
TGTGCCAGCAGTAGGGGGCGCTTTGGCAATCAGCCCCAGCATTTT
CASSRGRFGNQPQHF
>NA|NA|TRBJ2-5|TRBV30
TGTGCCTGGAGGGGTCCGGTCCGCTCGGGAGCCCAGTACTTC
CAWRGPVRSGAQYF
>NA|NA|TRBJ1-2|TRBV28
TGTGCCAGCAGTTTGGGCAGCAACTATGGCTACACCTTC
CASSLGSNYGYTF
>NA|NA|TRBJ1-1|TRBV6-5
TGTGCCAGCAGTAGGGACGAGCGGAACACTGAAGCTTTCTTT
CASSRDERNTEAFF
>NA|few|TRBJ2-7|TRBV6-5
TGTGCCAGCAGTTACCTCTACGAGCAGTACTTC
CASSYLYEQYF
>TRBD1|NA|TRBJ1-4|TRBV7-2
TGTGCCAGCAGCTTAGTTCAGGGGGCGGCTCCAAAACTGTTTTTT
CASSLVQGAAPKLFF
>NA|once|TRBJ1-6|TRBV9
TGTGCCAGCAGCCCAGTGTCAGGGACTGAATCACCCCTCCACTTT
CASSPVSGTESPLHF
>NA|NA|TRBJ1-1|TRBV10-3
TGTGCCATCAGTGAGGCAGGAAACACTGAAGCTTTCTTT
CAISEAGNTEAFF
>NA|NA|TRBJ1-1|TRBV18
TGTGCCAGCCGGATGGCGGATGTGCTCAACACTGAAGCTTTCTTT
CASRMADVLNTEAFF
>NA|NA|TRBJ1-5|TRBV6-9
TGTGCCAGCAGTTATTCTCAGGGGAGCGGCAATCAGCCCCAGCATTTT
CASSYSQGSGNQPQHF
>TRBD1|NA|TRBJ2-5|TRBV5-1
TGCGCCAGCAGCCTAAATACCGGGACAGGGGCCCGAGAGACCCAGTACTTC
CASSLNTGTGARETQYF
>TRBD2|once|TRBJ2-4|TRBV10-2
TGCGCCAGCAGTCTAGCGGGAGAGGGAAACATTCAGTACTTC
CASSLAGEGNIQYF
>NA|NA|TRBJ2-7|TRBV10-3
TGTGCCATCCGGGACACCCTCACCTACGAGCAGTACTTC
CAIRDTLTYEQYF
>NA|NA|TRBJ2-6|TRBV9
TGTGCCAGCAGCGTACAGGATTCTGGGGCCAACGTCCTGACTTTC
CASSVQDSGANVLTF
>TRBD2|NA|TRBJ2-3|TRBV30
TGTGCCTGGAGTGTTCGCCTAGCGGGCGATACGCAGTATTTT
CAWSVRLAGDTQYF
>TRBD1|NA|TRBJ1-2|TRBV6-5
TGTGCCAGCAGTTCAGACAGGGCTGGCTATGGCTACACCTTC
CASSSDRAGYGYTF
>TRBD1|NA|TRBJ1-2|TRBV5-6
TGTGCCAGCAGCACCCGGGACAGGAAGCCTCCTGGCTACACCTTC
CASSTRDRKPPGYTF
>TRBD1|NA|TRBJ1-5|TRBV30
TGTGCCTGGAGAGAAGACAGGGTCGGCAATCAGCCCCAGCATTTT
CAWREDRVGNQPQHF
>TRBD2|NA|TRBJ2-3|TRBV4-3
TGCGCCAGCAGCCTTGGGACTAGCGGGAGCCCAGATACGCAGTATTTT
CASSLGTSGSPDTQYF
>TRBD1|NA|TRBJ1-2|TRBV13
TGTGCCAGCAGCTCGGGACAGGGCATGGGCTACACCTTC
CASSSGQGMGYTF
>TRBD1|once|TRBJ1-2|TRBV29-1
TGCAGCGTCCAAGGGACAGGGAGCGGCTACACCTTC
CSVQGTGSGYTF
>NA|NA|TRBJ2-7|TRBV7-6
TGTGCCAGCAGCTTTGTTCTGTACGAGCAGTACTTC
CASSFVLYEQYF
>TRBD1|NA|TRBJ1-5|TRBV6-1
TGTGCCAGCAGTGAAAAGGGACAGGGGGTGAATCAGCCCCAGCATTTT
CASSEKGQGVNQPQHF
>NA|NA|TRBJ1-5|TRBV28
TGTGCCAGCAGTTTAGAATCCCCTCAGCCCCAGCATTTT
CASSLESPQPQHF
>NA|NA|TRBJ2-7|TRBV7-6
TGTGCCAGCAGCGCCGGGACTCGGACCTACGAGCAGTACTTC
CASSAGTRTYEQYF
>NA|NA|TRBJ2-3|TRBV30
TGTGCCTGGAGTCTCACAGATACGCAGTATTTT
CAWSLTDTQYF
>NA|NA|TRBJ1-2|TRBV14
TGTGCCAGCAGCCCCAAGATGAGGGGGGCGCGAGACTATGGCTACACCTTC
CASSPKMRGARDYGYTF
>NA|NA|TRBJ1-4|TRBV18
TGTGCCAGCTCACCTCCGGGGCGGGGTCTTGAAAAACTGTTTTTT
CASSPPGRGLEKLFF
>NA|NA|TRBJ1-1|TRBV10-3
TGTGCCATCAAAGCGACAGGGAACACTGAAGCTTTCTTT
CAIKATGNTEAFF
>NA|NA|TRBJ1-3|TRBV5-1
TGCGCCAGCAGCCCTTCAGGGCCCTCCCTGGGGACCATATATTTT
CASSPSGPSLGTIYF
>TRBD2|NA|TRBJ2-3|TRBV11-1
TGTGCCAGCAGCTTATCAGTGAGAAGCGGGAGTGGAACAGATACGCAGTATTTT
CASSLSVRSGSGTDTQYF
>NA|few|TRBJ1-5|TRBV19
TGTGCCAGTAGTATAGTGCAGGGTAGCAATCAGCCCCAGCATTTT
CASSIVQGSNQPQHF
>NA|NA|TRBJ1-4|TRBV28
TGTGCCAGCAGTCCATATCGGACAGCAGCTAATGAAAAACTGTTTTTT
CASSPYRTAANEKLFF
>NA|NA|TRBJ1-2|TRBV4-1
TGCGCCAGCAGCCAAGAGAGGATAACCAACTATGGCTACACCTTC
CASSQERITNYGYTF
>TRBD1|NA|TRBJ2-7|TRBV7-2
TGTGCCAGCAGCCTAGGACAGGGCCAACCCTACGAGCAGTACTTC
CASSLGQGQPYEQYF
>NA|NA|TRBJ1-4|TRBV5-4
TGTGCCAGCAGCTTGGAGGTGTCGGGCGGAAAACTGTTTTTT
CASSLEVSGGKLFF
>TRBD1|NA|TRBJ1-3|TRBV7-2
TGTGCCAGCAGCTCCCGGACAGGGAGTGGAAACACCATATATTTT
CASSSRTGSGNTIYF
>NA|NA|TRBJ2-1|TRBV7-8
TGTGCCAGCAGGTCCCAGGGACCGTTCAATGAGCAGTTCTTC
CASRSQGPFNEQFF
>NA|once|TRBJ2-7|TRBV4-1
TGCGCCAGCAGCCAAGTCGGCGGAACCTACGAGCAGTACTTC
CASSQVGGTYEQYF
>TRBD1|NA|TRBJ2-7|TRBV15
TGTGCCACCAGCAGAGATAGGGACAGGGCTACCTACGAGCAGTACTTC
CATSRDRDRATYEQYF
>NA|NA|TRBJ1-5|TRBV6-5
TGTGCCAGCAACCGTGGGGGTATGAGCAATCAGCCCCAGCATTTT
CASNRGGMSNQPQHF
>NA|NA|TRBJ2-7|TRBV5-1
TGCGCCAGCAGCTTGGAGTCTGGGGGCTCGGTGGCCGAGCAGTACTTC
CASSLESGGSVAEQYF
>TRBD2|NA|TRBJ2-7|TRBV6-5
TGTGCCAGCAGCCGGGGGGGCCATAGCTCCTACGAGCAGTACTTC
CASSRGGHSSYEQYF
>TRBD1|NA|TRBJ1-1|TRBV10-3
TGTGCCATCTTTGACAGGGAGAACACTGAAGCTTTCTTT
CAIFDRENTEAFF
>NA|NA|TRBJ1-4|TRBV10-3
TGTGCCATCAGAGGTCAGGGGCCAACTAATGAAAAACTGTTTTTT
CAIRGQGPTNEKLFF
>TRBD2|NA|TRBJ2-1|TRBV30
TGTGCCCACGGACTAGTACTCAATACTGAGCAGTTCTTC
CAHGLVLNTEQFF
>TRBD1|NA|TRBJ1-3|TRBV5-4
TGTGCCAGCAGCAAACAGGGGTCCTCTGGAAACACCATATATTTT
CASSKQGSSGNTIYF
>TRBD1|once|TRBJ1-6|TRBV7-9
TGTGCCAGCAGCCTTCAACAGGGGACACCCCTCCACTTT
CASSLQQGTPLHF
>TRBD1|NA|TRBJ1-1|TRBV25-1
TGTGCCAGCAGTGAAACAGGGGGAAACACTGAAGCTTTCTTT
CASSETGGNTEAFF
>NA|NA|TRBJ2-2|TRBV6-1
TGTGCCAGCAGCCGACCGATCAACGGGGAGCTGTTTTTT
CASSRPINGELFF
>NA|NA|TRBJ1-6|TRBV5-6
TGTGCCAGCAGCTTGGCCCCGGGGCAGGGATATAATTCACCCCTCCACTTT
CASSLAPGQGYNSPLHF